Described below is a single TCR beta chain sequence and its context. The antigen is undetermined. The CDR3 runs 13 residues. V was cut by 2 bases and J by 9 bases, with 11 bases left in between. These data belong to a study of a mutant IDH1 vaccine in newly diagnosed glioma. The assay was immunoSEQ multiplex PCR, and TCRdb's table has in-frame clones only and misses some. This table has 49,000 or so clones, about three quarters appearing once. Specified time point: week 5, during vaccination. In every dose of vaccine, 300 ug of mutant IDH1 20-mer peptide was given alongside topical imiquimod. This rearrangement joins TRBV23-1 to TRBJ1-5; D unresolved. TRBV23-1 counts as an open reading frame of uncertain function. The source of this sequence is a woman aged 40-49 years with glioma. Sequences were derived from PBMCs, sampled from a glioma patient whose treatment included an IDH1 peptide vaccine. CDR3 sequence (DNA): TGCGCCAGCAGTCAACCGACGGGTCTGCCCCAGCATTTT. It is translated as CASSQPTGLPQHF.